The count of the clone carrying this TCR beta chain is one. Its cognate antigen is unknown. Repertoires were generated with immunoSEQ multiplex PCR, while TCRdb's copy carries only in-frame clones and drops some. The table records about 80,000 clones, 92% of them present only once. This CDR3 has 15 amino acids. Trimming took 5 bases from V and 0 from J, leaving 11 bases between them. CDR1 is SGHTA and CDR2 is FQGTGA in the germline V gene. These data originate in a study of graft-versus-host responses after intestinal transplantation. Overall study findings and caveats: GvH clones detected in recipient marrow included some appearing first in ileum or blood.

The material was PBMCs, obtained 98 days after intestinal transplantation. This TCR came from a human patient who received an intestinal transplant, so some T cells may come from the graft donor. The chain joins TRBV7-3 to TRBJ2-1; unclear D gene. The CDR3 DNA reads as TGTGCCAGCAGCCATGACGCCGCCTCCTACAATGAGCAGTTCTTC. Translated, it gives CASSHDAASYNEQFF.